Sequencing of this TCR beta chain was carried out in a study of OX40 agonist ivuxolimab in advanced cancers. In the study overall: Participants could have had prior anti-PD-1, anti-PD-L1 or anti-CTLA-4 therapy, and approximately 40% had some.

Overall study results and limits: Relative to CD4+ cells, CD8+ T cells on average had more expanded clones.

Germline-derived CDR1 and CDR2 are SEHNR and FQNEAQ (reference sequence). Trimming removed 3 bases from V and 4 bases from J, with 13 bases in between. The CDR3 spans 15 residues. About this clone itself: Its antigen remains unknown.

TCRdb's copy holds only in-frame clones and misses some; the assay was immunoSEQ multiplex PCR. The repertoire consists of approximately 40,000 clones, with 85% to 90% occurring once and the leading ten covering more than 10%. This material consisted of CD4+ or CD8+ T cells sorted from blood, taken in a trial of the OX40 agonist ivuxolimab. This chain links TRBV7-9 with TRBJ2-1, with D perhaps being TRBD1 or TRBD2 (5 bases each). The origin of this receptor is an adult with an advanced solid tumor such as melanoma, head and neck, liver or kidney cancer. The CDR3 sequence: CASSLGLGDYNEQFF. DNA for the CDR3: TGTGCCAGCAGCTTGGGCTTGGGGGATTACAATGAGCAGTTCTTC.